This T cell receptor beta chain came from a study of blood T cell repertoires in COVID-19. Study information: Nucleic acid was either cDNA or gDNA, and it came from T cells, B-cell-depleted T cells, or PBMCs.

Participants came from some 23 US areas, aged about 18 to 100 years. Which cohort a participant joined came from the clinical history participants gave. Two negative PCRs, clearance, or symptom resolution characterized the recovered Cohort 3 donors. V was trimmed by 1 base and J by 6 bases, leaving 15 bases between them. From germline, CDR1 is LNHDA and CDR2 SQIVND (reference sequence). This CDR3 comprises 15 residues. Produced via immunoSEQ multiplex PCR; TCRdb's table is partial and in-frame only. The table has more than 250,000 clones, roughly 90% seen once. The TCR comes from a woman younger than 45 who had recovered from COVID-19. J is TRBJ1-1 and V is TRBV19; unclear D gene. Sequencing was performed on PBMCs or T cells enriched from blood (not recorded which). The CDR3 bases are TGTGCCAGTAGTATAGGGAGCGGAGGAGACGCTGAAGCTTTCTTT. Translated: CASSIGSGGDAEAFF.